This T cell receptor (beta chain) was identified in a study of T cell changes during pregnancy in multiple sclerosis. Libraries were prepared by immunoSEQ multiplex PCR; TCRdb keeps only in-frame clonotypes and omits some of them. The sample contains about 60,000 clones, approximately 91% of which appear only once. Germline lookup yields CDR1 SNHLY and CDR2 FYNNEI. The CDR3 runs 16 residues. Trimming left V 1 base short and J 4 bases short, with 13 bases between. This sequence originates from a female donor with multiple sclerosis, enrolled in a pregnancy study. The V and J genes are TRBV2 and TRBJ2-2; TRBD2 is a possible D gene (5 bases). The sample in question was peripheral blood, obtained in the second trimester of pregnancy. The DNA of the CDR3 is TGTGCCAGCAGTGAAGGGGCAGTCGGAGGCACCGGGGAGCTGTTTTTT. This sequence encodes CASSEGAVGGTGELFF.